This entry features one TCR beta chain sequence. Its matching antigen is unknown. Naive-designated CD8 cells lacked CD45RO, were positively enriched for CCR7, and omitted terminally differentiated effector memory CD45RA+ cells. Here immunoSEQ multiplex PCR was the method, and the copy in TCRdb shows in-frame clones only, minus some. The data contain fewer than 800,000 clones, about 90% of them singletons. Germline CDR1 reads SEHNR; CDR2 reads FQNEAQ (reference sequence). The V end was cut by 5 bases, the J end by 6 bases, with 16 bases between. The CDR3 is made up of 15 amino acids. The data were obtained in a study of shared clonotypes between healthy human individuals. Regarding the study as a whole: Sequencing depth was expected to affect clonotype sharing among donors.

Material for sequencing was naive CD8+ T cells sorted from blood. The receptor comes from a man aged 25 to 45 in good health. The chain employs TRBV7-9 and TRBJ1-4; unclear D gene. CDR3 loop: CASSPPLAAYEKLFF. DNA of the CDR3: TGTGCCAGCAGCCCCCCCTTAGCCGCGTATGAAAAACTGTTTTTT.